These 29 T cell receptor beta chains were all obtained from the same sample, sequenced in a study of identifying expanded T cells in peripheral blood. Generated by immunoSEQ multiplex PCR, the TCRdb table keeps only in-frame clones and is missing some. The sample has over 80,000 clones, 75% to 90% seen once; the top ten hold 4.5% to 7%. The sample comprised blood. The origin of the receptors is a person aged 18 to 75 in good health.

The V call is TRBV27, the J call TRBJ2-7; 7 bases agree with TRBD1. Germline CDR1 and CDR2: MNHEY and SMNVEV (reference sequence). The CDR3 has 14 residues. V trimming: 4 bases; J trimming: 7 bases; junction bases outside the gene matches: 10. The CDR3 loop reads CASSSKGARREQYF. CDR3 DNA: TGTGCCAGCAGTTCAAAGGGGGCTCGGAGGGAGCAGTACTTC.

The chain couples TRBV28 to TRBJ2-1; D is unclear. The CDR3 has 12 amino acids. CDR1 and CDR2 (germline): MDHEN, SYDVKM. V shed 10 bases and J shed 6 bases, with 13 bases lying between them. This chain's CDR3 is CATYLSGNEQFF. CDR3 DNA sequence: TGTGCCACCTATTTGTCAGGCAATGAGCAGTTCTTC.

The rearrangement links TRBV7-9 to TRBJ2-5; 7 positions agree with TRBD2. Per the germline V gene, CDR1 is SEHNR and CDR2 is FQNEAQ (reference sequence). V lost 0 bases to trimming and J lost 1 base; unmatched junction nucleotides: 5. The CDR3 runs to 16 residues. CDR3 residues: CASSLALGRAQETQYF. The CDR3 DNA sequence: TGTGCCAGCAGCTTAGCCTTAGGGAGGGCCCAAGAGACCCAGTACTTC.

The chain employs TRBV6-5 and TRBJ1-3; the D gene is possibly TRBD1 (5 bases). Germline CDR1 reads MNHEY; CDR2 reads SVGAGI. V was shortened by 6 bases and J by 0 bases, with 9 bases between the two germline ends. The CDR3 runs 14 residues. The CDR3 DNA reads as TGTGCCAGCAGCCCCGGGGGCTCTGGAAACACCATATATTTT. The encoded protein is CASSPGGSGNTIYF.

The chain employs TRBV19 and TRBJ1-3; no firm D call. The germline V and J ends were trimmed by 4 bases and 0 bases, with 7 bases remaining between them. Germline V lookup: CDR1 LNHDA, CDR2 SQIVND (reference sequence). CDR3 length: 14 amino acids. The CDR3 DNA reads as TGTGCCAGTAGTAGTCGGGGCTCTGGAAACACCATATATTTT. As protein: CASSSRGSGNTIYF.

This clone was counted only a few times. This chain links TRBV2 with TRBJ2-7; D not resolved. CDR1 SNHLY and CDR2 FYNNEI come from the germline V gene. The V and J ends lost 7 bases and 2 bases respectively, with 15 bases between them. CDR3 size: 14 residues. The CDR3 region is CASTGQPQAYEQYF. In DNA, the CDR3 is TGTGCCAGCACGGGCCAACCCCAGGCCTACGAGCAGTACTTC.

The chain employs TRBV6-5 and TRBJ1-2; D is unclear. Per germline, CDR1 MNHEY and CDR2 SVGAGI. Trimming stripped 6 bases from V and 4 bases from J, with 9 bases between. CDR3 size: 12 residues. The CDR3 region is CASRDVSYGYTF. DNA of the CDR3: TGTGCCAGCAGGGACGTTTCCTATGGCTACACCTTC.

V usage is TRBV19 and J usage is TRBJ1-6, with TRBD1 identical over 7 bases. Germline V gene sequence: CDR1 LNHDA, CDR2 SQIVND (reference sequence). Trimming cost V 5 bases and J 2 bases; bases outside gene matches: 9. This CDR3 region has 17 residues. The CDR3 is CASSVITGTAYNSPLHF. The CDR3 nucleotides read TGTGCCAGTAGTGTAATAACCGGGACAGCCTATAATTCACCCCTCCACTTT.

The chain has TRBV19 and TRBJ2-5, with TRBD1 identical over 7 bases. The CDR3 has 13 amino acids. Trimming at V came to 8 bases and at J to 2 bases, leaving 5 bases not matched to a gene. Germline loops: CDR1 LNHDA, CDR2 SQIVND (reference sequence). CDR3 DNA sequence: TGTGCCAGTGGGGACAGTCTTCAAGAGACCCAGTACTTC. Translating gives CASGDSLQETQYF.

The J gene is TRBJ1-4, the V gene TRBV18, with D hard to call. The CDR3 is 11 residues long. Germline V gene data show CDR1 as KGHSH and CDR2 as LQKENI. V gave up 2 bases and J gave up 7 bases, with 2 bases separating them. CDR3 protein: CASSPGEKLFF. As DNA, the CDR3 is TGTGCCAGCTCACCAGGTGAAAAACTGTTTTTT. The whole variable domain, filled in from reference TRBV18 and TRBJ1-4, reads NAGVMQNPRHLVRRRGQEARLRCSPMKGHSHVYWYRQLPEEGLKFMVYLQKENIIDESGMPKERFSAEFPKEGPSILRIQQVVRGDSAAYFCASSPGEKLFFGSGTQLSVL.

J is TRBJ1-6 and V is TRBV30; maybe TRBD1 (6 bases). V dropped 2 bases and J dropped 7 bases, with 9 bases sitting between them. The germline gives CDR1 GTSNPN, CDR2 SVGIG (reference sequence). This CDR3 is 13 amino acids long. In nucleotides, the CDR3 is TGTGCCTGGAGTAGACAGGAAAATTCACCCCTCCACTTT. As protein: CAWSRQENSPLHF.

This sequence joins TRBV5-1 and TRBJ1-2; the D is unclear. The CDR3 is 14 residues long. Trimming took 1 base from V and 7 from J, leaving 14 bases between them. Germline loops: CDR1 SGHRS, CDR2 YFSETQ. The CDR3 sequence is CASSLLTVAGGYTF. The CDR3 DNA reads TGCGCCAGCAGCTTGCTCACCGTCGCTGGTGGCTACACCTTC.

This clone came up once. The V call is TRBV7-9, the J call TRBJ1-1, with D unresolved. Germline V gives CDR1 SEHNR, CDR2 FQNEAQ (reference sequence). The CDR3 contains 15 residues. Trimming took off 1 base at V and 1 base at J, with 10 bases between the two ends. DNA for the CDR3: TGTGCCAGCAGCTTAGGGCTGGATTCGAACACTGAAGCTTTCTTT. Protein product: CASSLGLDSNTEAFF.

The chain employs TRBV6-5 and TRBJ2-7; a possible D gene is TRBD1 (5 bases). This CDR3 has 13 amino acids. CDR1 MNHEY and CDR2 SVGAGI come from the germline V gene. Between the trimmed V and J ends, which lost 2 bases and 6 bases, there was a span of 11 bases. CDR3 nucleotides: TGTGCCAGCAGTTACGAGGTGGGGCGCGAGCAGTACTTC. Translation: CASSYEVGREQYF.

The V gene is TRBV4-1, the J gene TRBJ2-6, with a tentative D call TRBD2 (6 bases). The CDR3 is 18 residues long. Germline V gives CDR1 MGHRA, CDR2 YSYEKL. Trimming removed 1 base from V and 0 bases from J, with 13 bases in between. CDR3 nucleotides: TGCGCCAGCAGCCAAGGCGCGGGACGGTTCTCTGGGGCCAACGTCCTGACTTTC. It yields the protein CASSQGAGRFSGANVLTF.

The chain links TRBV10-3 to TRBJ1-1; D is unclear. The V gene's germline CDR1 is ENHRY and CDR2 SYGVKD. V lost 2 bases and J 2 bases, leaving 9 bases between the germline ends. The CDR3 covers 14 residues. This chain's CDR3 is CAISEMSTNTEAFF. Written as DNA, the CDR3 is TGTGCCATCAGTGAGATGTCTACCAACACTGAAGCTTTCTTT.

The chain joins TRBV19 to TRBJ2-3; TRBD2 aligns across 7 bases. Trimming took 5 bases from V and 1 from J; bases not matched to a gene: 3. Germline V lookup: CDR1 LNHDA, CDR2 SQIVND (reference sequence). CDR3 length equals 14 residues. CDR3 protein: CASSLSGGTDTQYF. The CDR3 nucleotides are TGTGCCAGTAGTTTGAGCGGGGGCACAGATACGCAGTATTTT.

The genes are TRBV5-6 and TRBJ2-2, with D possibly matching TRBD1 (6 bases). CDR1 is SGHDT and CDR2 is YYEEEE in the germline V gene. This CDR3 comprises 18 residues. V lost 4 bases to trimming and J lost 0 bases, with 19 bases between them. The CDR3 here is CASSGGHILLSNTGELFF. The CDR3 nucleotides read TGTGCCAGCAGCGGGGGACACATCCTTCTATCGAACACCGGGGAGCTGTTTTTT.

This CDR3 is CASSSGGRQGALEQYF. The CDR3 nucleotides read TGTGCCAGCAGTTCTGGGGGAAGACAGGGGGCCCTCGAGCAGTACTTC. The chain uses TRBV27 and TRBJ2-7, with 10 bases fitting TRBD1. The length of the CDR3 is 16 residues. Germline V gene sequence: CDR1 MNHEY, CDR2 SMNVEV (reference sequence). V dropped 4 bases and J dropped 6; count of bases not matched to a gene: 12.

The chain carries TRBV19 and TRBJ1-1; a weak D match, TRBD1 (6 bases). CDR1 LNHDA and CDR2 SQIVND come from the germline V gene (reference sequence). The CDR3 runs 14 residues. The V end lost 3 bases, the J end lost 4 bases, and 12 bases lay between the germline ends. The CDR3 nucleotides read TGTGCCAGTAGTATCAGGGGTTCGGGCACTGAAGCTTTCTTT. Translation gives CASSIRGSGTEAFF.

The CDR3 reads CSVPLDGAQHF. CDR3 DNA: TGCAGTGTCCCTTTGGACGGAGCCCAGCATTTT. The chain has TRBV20-1 and TRBJ1-5; D remains ambiguous. The ends were cut back, 7 bases at V and 11 bases at J, with 15 bases in the middle. CDR3 length: 11 residues. Germline V CDR1 and CDR2: DFQATT, SNEGSKA (reference sequence).

In its sample, this clone was seen a few times. The chain uses TRBV30 and TRBJ2-6, with TRBD1 identical over 8 bases. With 4 bases clipped from V and 4 bases from J, the junction kept 3 bases outside the gene matches. The CDR3 contains 14 residues. The germline gives CDR1 GTSNPN, CDR2 SVGIG (reference sequence). The CDR3 DNA is TGTGCCTGGACAGGGGGCTCAGGGGCCAACGTCCTGACTTTC. Its translation: CAWTGGSGANVLTF. The full variable domain, completed using reference TRBV30 and TRBJ2-6, is SQTIHQWPATLVQPVGSPLSLECTVEGTSNPNLYWYRQAAGRGLQLLFYSVGIGQISSEVPQNLSASRPQDRQFILSSKKLLLSDSGFYLCAWTGGSGANVLTFGAGSRLTVL.

This clone was detected only once. The chain has TRBV6-5 and TRBJ1-1; D call uncertain. V lost 7 bases to trimming and J lost 4 bases, with 16 bases between them. The CDR3 totals 14 residues. Germline CDR1 MNHEY, CDR2 SVGAGI. The DNA of the CDR3 is TGTGCCAGCATGCGGGCCGCCTCCACCACTGAAGCTTTCTTT. It yields the protein CASMRAASTTEAFF.

This CDR3 is CASRWEGGPEAFF. CDR3 nucleotide sequence: TGTGCCAGTAGGTGGGAGGGGGGACCTGAAGCTTTCTTT. This chain uses TRBV19 with TRBJ1-1; D is perhaps TRBD1 (6 bases). V lost 6 bases and J 6 bases, leaving 14 bases between the germline ends. Germline loops: CDR1 LNHDA, CDR2 SQIVND (reference sequence). The CDR3 length is 13 residues.

The chain employs TRBV18 and TRBJ1-1; D gene unclear. The CDR3 runs to 12 residues. Per the germline V gene, CDR1 is KGHSH and CDR2 is LQKENI. V shed 6 bases and J shed 4 bases, with 9 bases lying between them. CDR3 sequence reads: CASSYSPTEAFF. DNA for the CDR3: TGTGCCAGCTCCTACTCGCCCACTGAAGCTTTCTTT.

This chain connects TRBV6-1 to TRBJ1-2; D gene ambiguous. Germline CDR1 MNHNS, CDR2 SASEGT. Trimming took 4 bases from V and 4 from J, leaving 10 bases between them. This CDR3 has 13 residues. The CDR3 protein is CASSVEGFYGYTF. For the CDR3, the DNA is TGTGCCAGCAGTGTCGAGGGATTCTATGGCTACACCTTC.

The gene calls are TRBV2 and TRBJ2-2; D gene uncertain. CDR1 and CDR2 (germline): SNHLY, FYNNEI. Between the trimmed V and J ends, which lost 5 bases and 4 bases, there was a span of 11 bases. There are 14 residues in the CDR3. The CDR3 here is CASSFIDTTGELFF. CDR3 sequence (DNA): TGTGCCAGCAGTTTTATAGACACCACCGGGGAGCTGTTTTTT.

This chain connects TRBV2 to TRBJ1-1; no firm D call. This CDR3 is built from 15 residues. V lost 3 bases and J 3 bases, leaving 14 bases between the germline ends. From germline, CDR1 is SNHLY and CDR2 FYNNEI. CDR3 residues: CASSDPRRDDTEAFF. The DNA for the CDR3 is TGTGCCAGCAGTGATCCGCGGAGGGATGACACTGAAGCTTTCTTT.

This chain uses TRBV29-1 with TRBJ2-1, with unresolved D. Trimming took 7 bases from V and 1 from J, leaving 20 bases between them. Germline values: CDR1 SQVTM, CDR2 ANQGSEA. The CDR3 contains 16 residues. Here the CDR3 DNA reads TGCAGCGCGCGTTTCGAGTGGCGATCTTCCTACAATGAGCAGTTCTTC. Protein sequence: CSARFEWRSSYNEQFF.